This entry is about one T cell receptor beta chain. Its specificity is not known. This specimen belongs to a study of monozygotic twins with inflammatory bowel disease. Study conclusions and caveats: The existence of one strong signal or clonotype linked to IBD lacked support.

UMIs with a 6-nucleotide sample barcode were added by template switching. Both TCRalpha and TCRbeta cDNA were subjected to two nested PCRs lasting approximately 16 and 10 cycles. TCRdb reprocessed the 5' RACE reads, with one entry per CDR3 protein and no DNA. With 350,000 to 500,000 distinct CDR3 sequences in the sample, the ten largest clones hold roughly 2.2%. Germline CDR1 and CDR2: GTSNPN and SVGIG (reference sequence). This CDR3 is 14 amino acids long. The source of this sequence is a human donor with ulcerative colitis or Crohn's disease, or a healthy co-twin of an affected twin (not recorded which). The V and J genes are TRBV30 and TRBJ2-7; TCRdb's D gene call, TRBD2, goes unchecked for lack of DNA. Sequencing used blood. The chain's CDR3 is CAWSKAGGGWEQYF. Full variable domain (remainder filled in from reference TRBV30 and TRBJ2-7): SQTIHQWPATLVQPVGSPLSLECTVEGTSNPNLYWYRQAAGRGLQLLFYSVGIGQISSEVPQNLSASRPQDRQFILSSKKLLLSDSGFYLCAWSKAGGGWEQYFGPGTRLTVT.